Listed here are 12 T cell receptor beta chains from one sample, sequenced in a study of blood T cell repertoires in COVID-19 (dated by TCRdb to the early 2020s). The method behind the library was the immunoSEQ multiplex PCR assay. TCRdb's version of the immuneACCESS table is confined to in-frame rearrangements and falls short of the full clone set. An unresolved V gene accounts for under half of the shortfall where checked; the remainder is of unknown origin. The sample table shows 150,000 to 200,000 clones, and around 84% are seen once. The leading ten clones occupy about 19% of the sample. Sequenced sample: peripheral blood. All receptors derive from a woman older than 75 with acute or convalescent COVID-19.

This clone was seen a handful of times. The chain couples TRBV7-2 to TRBJ2-7, with unresolved D. The germline CDR1 and CDR2 sequences are SGHTA and FQGNSA. V gave up 1 base and J gave up 3 bases, with 7 bases separating them. The CDR3 spans 13 residues. The chain's CDR3 is CASSLVALYEQYF. DNA of the CDR3: TGTGCCAGCAGCTTAGTGGCCCTCTACGAGCAGTACTTC.

The J gene is TRBJ2-1, the V gene TRBV27; weak D call: TRBD2 (5 bases). Germline CDR1 reads MNHEY; CDR2 reads SMNVEV (reference sequence). This CDR3 contains 13 residues. V was cut by 5 bases and J by 0 bases, with 5 bases left in between. In DNA, the CDR3 is TGTGCCAGCAGTGGGAGCTCCTACAATGAGCAGTTCTTC. Encoded protein: CASSGSSYNEQFF.

CDR3 sequence (DNA): TGTGCCAGCAGCGTAGATGGGAGAGAGACCCAGTACTTC. Its protein is CASSVDGRETQYF. The V and J genes are TRBV9 and TRBJ2-5; D might be TRBD2 (5 bases). The CDR3 contains 13 residues. Germline values: CDR1 SGDLS, CDR2 YYNGEE. Trimming removed 0 bases at V and 4 bases at J, with 7 bases between.

This clone was seen a handful of times. J is TRBJ2-7 and V is TRBV27, with 8 nucleotides matching TRBD1. The germline CDR1 and CDR2 sequences are MNHEY and SMNVEV (reference sequence). This CDR3 contains 15 residues. With 6 bases clipped from V and 0 bases from J, the junction kept 7 bases outside the gene matches. The CDR3 is CASRKAQGGSYEQYF. Here the CDR3 DNA reads TGTGCCAGCAGGAAAGCACAGGGGGGCTCCTACGAGCAGTACTTC.

This clone was found once. The chain combines TRBV28 with TRBJ1-6; the match to TRBD1 covers 7 bases. V shed 6 bases and J 10 bases; nucleotides not matched to a gene: 9. The CDR3 runs to 14 residues. The V gene's germline CDR1 is MDHEN and CDR2 SYDVKM. Written as DNA, the CDR3 is TGTGCCAGCAGGTTCACAGGGGAGCGGTCACCCCTCCACTTT. This sequence encodes CASRFTGERSPLHF.

The rearrangement links TRBV19 to TRBJ2-7; TRBD1 agrees at 8 bases. CDR3 length: 16 residues. The V gene's germline CDR1 is LNHDA and CDR2 SQIVND (reference sequence). Unmatched junction bases numbered 17, after V lost 4 bases and J lost 9 bases. In DNA, the CDR3 is TGTGCCAGTAGTACAACAGGGGGTGGAAGGCCCATGGGGCAGTACTTC. It specifies CASSTTGGGRPMGQYF.

In its sample, this clone was seen once. The gene calls are TRBV9 and TRBJ1-6, with TRBD1 matching 9 bases. The CDR3 has 14 amino acids. The V gene's germline CDR1 is SGDLS and CDR2 YYNGEE. V shed 2 bases and J 9 bases; nucleotides not matched to a gene: 3. The CDR3 region has the DNA TGTGCCAGCAGCGTCCGGGACAGGGCTTCACCCCTCCACTTT. The encoded protein is CASSVRDRASPLHF.

This clone has just a few counts. The CDR3, as DNA: TGCGCCAGCAGCCAGGGACAGCAAGAGACCCAGTACTTC. Residues: CASSQGQQETQYF. J is TRBJ2-5 and V is TRBV4-1; TRBD1 agrees at 7 bases. Germline V gene data show CDR1 as MGHRA and CDR2 as YSYEKL. The CDR3 length is 13 residues. The V segment lost 3 bases and the J segment 2 bases; nucleotides outside the gene matches: 0.

The chain employs TRBV11-3 and TRBJ2-3, with TRBD2 matching 15 bases. Germline CDR1 is SGHNT and CDR2 is YENEEA. The CDR3 extends over 17 amino acids. Germline trimming cut 5 bases from V and 0 bases from J; bases unmatched to any gene: 3. The CDR3: CASSPGLAGGSTDTQYF. For the CDR3, the DNA is TGTGCCAGCAGCCCTGGACTAGCGGGAGGGAGCACAGATACGCAGTATTTT.

This clone was seen just once. Other nucleotide sequences in the sample specify the same CDR3. The DNA of the CDR3 is TGCAGCGTTGAAGGGGCAAGGGATACGCAGTATTTT. This codes for CSVEGARDTQYF. The V gene is TRBV29-1, the J gene TRBJ2-3; D is undetermined. The length of the CDR3 is 12 residues. With 1 base removed from V and 6 bases from J, the gap between germline ends came to 8 bases. Germline CDR1 SQVTM, CDR2 ANQGSEA.

The V and J genes are TRBV5-4 and TRBJ2-3; 7 nucleotides agree with TRBD2. Germline lookup yields CDR1 SGHNT and CDR2 YYREEE (reference sequence). The CDR3 sequence is 15 residues long. V was clipped by 3 bases and J by 0 bases; unmatched bases: 4. The CDR3 coding sequence is TGTGCCAGCAGCTACGGCGGGAGAAGCACAGATACGCAGTATTTT. It encodes CASSYGGRSTDTQYF.

This chain links TRBV7-8 with TRBJ2-1; maybe TRBD2 (5 bases). CDR3 size: 15 residues. Germline CDR1 and CDR2: SGHVS and FQNEAQ. Trimming cost V 2 bases and J 1 base, with 9 bases left between them. The CDR3 loop reads CASSLIPGSYNEQFF. In DNA, the CDR3 is TGTGCCAGCAGCTTAATTCCGGGATCCTACAATGAGCAGTTCTTC.